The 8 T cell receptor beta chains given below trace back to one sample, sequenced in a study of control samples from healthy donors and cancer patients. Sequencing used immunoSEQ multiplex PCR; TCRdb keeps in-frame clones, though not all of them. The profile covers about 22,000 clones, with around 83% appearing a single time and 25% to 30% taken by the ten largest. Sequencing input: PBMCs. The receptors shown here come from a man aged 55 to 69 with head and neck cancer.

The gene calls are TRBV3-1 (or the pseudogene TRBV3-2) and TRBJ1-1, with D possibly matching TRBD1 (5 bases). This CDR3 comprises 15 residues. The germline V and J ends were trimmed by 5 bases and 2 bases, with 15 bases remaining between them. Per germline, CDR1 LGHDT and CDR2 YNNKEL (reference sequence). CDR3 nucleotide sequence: TGTGCCAGCAGCGGCCCGGGGCGAACTAACACTGAAGCTTTCTTT. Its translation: CASSGPGRTNTEAFF.

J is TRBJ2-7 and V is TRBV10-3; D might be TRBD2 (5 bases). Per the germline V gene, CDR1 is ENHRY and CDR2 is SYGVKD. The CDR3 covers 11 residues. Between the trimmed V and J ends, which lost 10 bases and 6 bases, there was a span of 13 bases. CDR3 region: CATSGNREQYF. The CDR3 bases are TGTGCCACCTCCGGGAATCGCGAGCAGTACTTC.

The CDR3 protein is CASSQGQGGTEAFF. Here the CDR3 DNA reads TGTGCCAGTAGCCAGGGGCAGGGAGGAACTGAAGCTTTCTTT. The genes are TRBV19 and TRBJ1-1; a weak D match, TRBD1 (6 bases). The V gene's germline CDR1 is LNHDA and CDR2 SQIVND (reference sequence). The CDR3 covers 14 residues. The V and J ends lost 6 bases and 5 bases respectively, with 16 bases between them.

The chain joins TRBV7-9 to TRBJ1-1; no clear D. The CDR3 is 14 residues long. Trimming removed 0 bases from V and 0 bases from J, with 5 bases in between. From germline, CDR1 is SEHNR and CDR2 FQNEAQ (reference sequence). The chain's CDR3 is CASSLAGLNTEAFF. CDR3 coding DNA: TGTGCCAGCAGCTTAGCCGGTCTGAACACTGAAGCTTTCTTT.

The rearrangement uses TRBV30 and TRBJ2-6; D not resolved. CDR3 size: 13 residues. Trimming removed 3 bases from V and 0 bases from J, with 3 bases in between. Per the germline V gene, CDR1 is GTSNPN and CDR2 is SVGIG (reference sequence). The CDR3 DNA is TGTGCCTGGAGCCCCTCTGGGGCCAACGTCCTGACTTTC. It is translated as CAWSPSGANVLTF. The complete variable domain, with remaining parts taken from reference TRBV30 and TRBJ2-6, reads SQTIHQWPATLVQPVGSPLSLECTVEGTSNPNLYWYRQAAGRGLQLLFYSVGIGQISSEVPQNLSASRPQDRQFILSSKKLLLSDSGFYLCAWSPSGANVLTFGAGSRLTVL.

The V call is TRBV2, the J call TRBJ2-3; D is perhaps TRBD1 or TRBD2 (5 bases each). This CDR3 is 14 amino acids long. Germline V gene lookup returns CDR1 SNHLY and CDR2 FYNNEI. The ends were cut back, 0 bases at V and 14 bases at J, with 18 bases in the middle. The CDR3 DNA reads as TGTGCCAGCAGTGAAGCTACTCCACGGGACCTTGGGTATTTT. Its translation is CASSEATPRDLGYF.

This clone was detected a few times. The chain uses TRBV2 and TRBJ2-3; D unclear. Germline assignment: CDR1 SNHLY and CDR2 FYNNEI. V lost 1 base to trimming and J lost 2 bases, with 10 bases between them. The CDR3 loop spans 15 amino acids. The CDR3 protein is CASSEEAGYTDTQYF. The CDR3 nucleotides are TGTGCCAGCAGTGAAGAGGCCGGTTACACAGATACGCAGTATTTT.

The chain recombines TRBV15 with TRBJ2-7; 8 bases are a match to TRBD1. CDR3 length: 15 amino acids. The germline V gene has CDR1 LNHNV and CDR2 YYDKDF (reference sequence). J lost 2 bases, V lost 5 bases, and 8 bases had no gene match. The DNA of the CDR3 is TGTGCCACCAGCCCGGAGGCACAGGGGGCCTACGAGCAGTACTTC. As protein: CATSPEAQGAYEQYF.